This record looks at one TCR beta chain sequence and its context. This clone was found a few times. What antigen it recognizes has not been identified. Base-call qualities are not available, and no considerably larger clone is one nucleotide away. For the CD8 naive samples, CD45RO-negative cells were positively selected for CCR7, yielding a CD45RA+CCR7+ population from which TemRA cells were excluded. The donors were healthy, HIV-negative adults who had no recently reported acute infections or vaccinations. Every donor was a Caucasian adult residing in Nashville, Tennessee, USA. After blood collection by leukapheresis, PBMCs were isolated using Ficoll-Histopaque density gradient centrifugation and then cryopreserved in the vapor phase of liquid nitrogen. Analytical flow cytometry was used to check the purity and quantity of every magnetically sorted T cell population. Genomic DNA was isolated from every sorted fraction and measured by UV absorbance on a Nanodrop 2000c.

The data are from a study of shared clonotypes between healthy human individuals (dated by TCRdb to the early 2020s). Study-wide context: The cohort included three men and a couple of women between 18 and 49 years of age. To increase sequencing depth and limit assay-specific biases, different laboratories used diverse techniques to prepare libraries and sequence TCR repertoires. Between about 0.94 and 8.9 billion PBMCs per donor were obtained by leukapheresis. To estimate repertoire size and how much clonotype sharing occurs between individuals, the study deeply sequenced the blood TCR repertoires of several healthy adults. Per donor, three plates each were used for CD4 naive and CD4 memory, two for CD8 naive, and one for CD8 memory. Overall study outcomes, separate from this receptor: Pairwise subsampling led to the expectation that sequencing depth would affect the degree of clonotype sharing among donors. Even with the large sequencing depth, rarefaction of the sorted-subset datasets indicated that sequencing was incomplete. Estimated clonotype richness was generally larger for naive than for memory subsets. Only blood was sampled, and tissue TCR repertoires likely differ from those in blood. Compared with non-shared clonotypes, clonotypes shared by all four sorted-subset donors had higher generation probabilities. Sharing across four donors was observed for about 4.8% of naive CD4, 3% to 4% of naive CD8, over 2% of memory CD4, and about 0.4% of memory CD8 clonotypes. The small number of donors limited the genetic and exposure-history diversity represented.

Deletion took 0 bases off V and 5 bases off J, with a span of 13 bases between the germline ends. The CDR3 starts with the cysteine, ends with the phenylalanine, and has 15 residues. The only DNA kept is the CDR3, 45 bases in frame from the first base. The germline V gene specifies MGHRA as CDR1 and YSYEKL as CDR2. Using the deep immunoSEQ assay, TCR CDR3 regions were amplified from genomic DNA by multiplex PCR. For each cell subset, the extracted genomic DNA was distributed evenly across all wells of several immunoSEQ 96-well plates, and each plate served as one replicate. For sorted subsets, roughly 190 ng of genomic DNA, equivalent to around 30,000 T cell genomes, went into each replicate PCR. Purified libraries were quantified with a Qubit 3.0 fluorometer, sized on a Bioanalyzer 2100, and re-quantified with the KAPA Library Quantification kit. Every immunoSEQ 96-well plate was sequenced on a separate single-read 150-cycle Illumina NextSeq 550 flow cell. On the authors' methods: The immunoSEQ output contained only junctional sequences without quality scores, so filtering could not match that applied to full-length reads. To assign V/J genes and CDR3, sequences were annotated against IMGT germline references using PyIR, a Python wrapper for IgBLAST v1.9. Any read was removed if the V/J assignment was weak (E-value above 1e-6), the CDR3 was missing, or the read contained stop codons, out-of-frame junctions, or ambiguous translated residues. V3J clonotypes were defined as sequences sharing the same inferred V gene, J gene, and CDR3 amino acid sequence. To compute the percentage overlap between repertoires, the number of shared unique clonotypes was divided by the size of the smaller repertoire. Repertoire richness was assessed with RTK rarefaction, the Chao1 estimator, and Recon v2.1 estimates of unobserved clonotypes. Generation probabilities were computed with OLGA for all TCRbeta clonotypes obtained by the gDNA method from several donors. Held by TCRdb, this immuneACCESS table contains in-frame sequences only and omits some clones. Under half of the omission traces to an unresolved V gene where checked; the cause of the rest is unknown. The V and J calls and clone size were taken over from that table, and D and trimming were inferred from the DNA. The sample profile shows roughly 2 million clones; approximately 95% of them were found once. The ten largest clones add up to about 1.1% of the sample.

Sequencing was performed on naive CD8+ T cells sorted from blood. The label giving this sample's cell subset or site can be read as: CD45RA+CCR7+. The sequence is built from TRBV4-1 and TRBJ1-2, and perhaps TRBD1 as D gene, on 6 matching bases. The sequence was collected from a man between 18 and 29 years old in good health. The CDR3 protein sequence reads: CASSQDSGVGYGYTF. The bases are TGCGCCAGCAGCCAAGATTCAGGGGTTGGGTATGGCTACACCTTC.